This is a list of T cell receptor beta chains from one sample in a study of blood T cell repertoires in COVID-19. Profiled with immunoSEQ multiplex PCR; TCRdb holds only in-frame clones, not every one. The sample holds about 140,000 clones, around 85% seen once. The specimen was peripheral blood. These receptors originate from a human donor in a cohort sampled during active COVID-19. Each CDR3 is given with its conserved first and last residue. D genes are given only for firm matches. The size field is filled for only some rows; it gives once, few, many or a size class.

d_call | j_call | v_call | clone_size | cdr3_aa | cdr3_nt
TRBD1 | TRBJ1-6 | TRBV5-6 | once | CASSSMTGDYNSPLHF | TGTGCCAGCAGCTCAATGACAGGGGATTATAATTCACCCCTCCACTTT
TRBD1 | TRBJ2-7 | TRBV2 | - | CASSGGTGTHEQYF | TGTGCCAGCAGTGGAGGGACAGGGACCCACGAGCAGTACTTC
TRBD2 | TRBJ2-5 | TRBV28 | - | CASSLLGGLAGDQETQYF | TGTGCCAGCAGTTTATTGGGGGGCCTAGCGGGAGATCAAGAGACCCAGTACTTC
TRBD1 | TRBJ2-7 | TRBV6-2/TRBV6-3 | - | CASSTGTGVPYEQYF | TGTGCCAGCAGCACCGGAACAGGGGTGCCCTACGAGCAGTACTTC
TRBD1 | TRBJ1-3 | TRBV27 | - | CASSLAEGAGNTIYF | TGTGCCAGCAGTTTAGCGGAGGGGGCCGGAAACACCATATATTTT
- | TRBJ2-1 | TRBV5-5 | - | CASSWTTTYNEQFF | TGTGCCAGCAGCTGGACTACTACCTACAATGAGCAGTTCTTC
TRBD1 | TRBJ2-1 | TRBV30 | - | CAWRHRGRGNNEQFF | TGTGCCTGGAGGCACAGGGGGCGGGGAAACAATGAGCAGTTCTTC
TRBD2 | TRBJ2-7 | TRBV11-1 | - | CASSLGGDPYEQYF | TGTGCCAGCAGCTTGGGGGGGGATCCCTACGAGCAGTACTTC
TRBD1 | TRBJ1-2 | TRBV28 | - | CASRSRGHYGYTF | TGTGCCAGCAGAAGCAGGGGGCACTATGGCTACACCTTC
TRBD2 | TRBJ2-1 | TRBV11-3 | - | CASSSGLVLNYNEQFF | TGTGCCAGCAGCTCGGGACTAGTGCTCAACTACAATGAGCAGTTCTTC
TRBD1 | TRBJ1-1 | TRBV3-1/TRBV3-2 | - | CASSPWTGENTEAFF | TGTGCCAGCAGCCCCTGGACAGGAGAGAACACTGAAGCTTTCTTT
- | TRBJ1-4 | TRBV19 | - | CASSIDRGTRSEKLFF | TGTGCCAGTAGTATAGATAGGGGGACCCGGAGTGAAAAACTGTTTTTT
TRBD1 | TRBJ1-3 | TRBV30 | - | CAWSTAGTGAGRNTIYF | TGTGCCTGGAGTACCGCCGGGACAGGGGCAGGAAGAAACACCATATATTTT
TRBD1 | TRBJ2-7 | TRBV7-8 | - | CASSLNRDRGLWYEQYF | TGTGCCAGCAGCCTTAACCGGGACAGGGGGCTGTGGTACGAGCAGTACTTC
- | TRBJ2-3 | TRBV27 | - | CASRRGGAQYF | TGTGCCAGCCGGCGAGGGGGGGCGCAGTATTTT
TRBD2 | TRBJ2-3 | TRBV18 | - | CASSPQPTSGTDTQYF | TGTGCCAGCTCACCACAGCCGACTAGCGGAACAGATACGCAGTATTTT
- | TRBJ2-3 | TRBV2 | - | CASILADTQYF | TGTGCCAGCATCCTCGCAGATACGCAGTATTTT
TRBD1 | TRBJ2-5 | TRBV28 | - | CASSRQGAPQETQYF | TGTGCCAGCAGCCGACAGGGGGCGCCCCAAGAGACCCAGTACTTC
TRBD2 | TRBJ2-7 | TRBV2 | once | CASKTSGTYEQYF | TGTGCCAGCAAGACTAGCGGGACCTACGAGCAGTACTTC
TRBD1 | TRBJ1-1 | TRBV19 | - | CASTTQGAPGSTEAFF | TGTGCCAGTACCACACAGGGGGCCCCAGGGAGCACTGAAGCTTTCTTT
TRBD2 | TRBJ2-5 | TRBV6-1 | - | CASSEAFQRGYQETQYF | TGTGCCAGCAGTGAAGCTTTCCAGCGGGGTTACCAAGAGACCCAGTACTTC
- | TRBJ2-2 | TRBV7-2 | - | CASSLRGRHNQYTRELFF | TGTGCCAGCAGCTTACGAGGGAGGCACAACCAGTACACCCGGGAGCTGTTTTTT
- | TRBJ1-6 | TRBV7-2 | - | CASSLAEGGASPLHF | TGTGCCAGCAGCTTAGCGGAAGGGGGTGCTTCACCCCTCCACTTT
TRBD2 | TRBJ2-1 | TRBV25-1 | - | CASSDLAGGNNEQFF | TGTGCCAGCAGTGACCTAGCGGGGGGAAACAATGAGCAGTTCTTC
TRBD2 | TRBJ2-3 | TRBV13 | - | CASSTLAGSTDTQYF | TGTGCCAGCAGCACACTAGCGGGGAGCACAGATACGCAGTATTTT
- | TRBJ1-1 | TRBV30 | - | CAWTLWGGEGTEAFF | TGTGCCTGGACCCTCTGGGGGGGAGAAGGGACTGAAGCTTTCTTT
TRBD1 | TRBJ2-7 | TRBV11-3 | - | CASSLGGQSTYEQYF | TGTGCCAGCAGCTTAGGGGGACAGTCTACCTACGAGCAGTACTTC
TRBD2 | TRBJ2-7 | TRBV27 | - | CASSKRGLAGGPHEQYF | TGTGCCAGCAGTAAACGGGGACTAGCGGGGGGGCCCCACGAGCAGTACTTC
TRBD2 | TRBJ2-2 | TRBV18 | - | CASSPRSGGANTGELFF | TGTGCCAGCTCACCACGGAGCGGGGGGGCGAACACCGGGGAGCTGTTTTTT
- | TRBJ1-2 | TRBV5-5 | once | CASSFQTGGYTF | TGTGCCAGCAGCTTTCAAACGGGGGGCTACACCTTC
TRBD1 | TRBJ2-7 | TRBV2 | once | CASSGLGTGDYEQYF | TGTGCCAGCAGTGGTTTGGGGACAGGGGACTACGAGCAGTACTTC
- | TRBJ1-1 | TRBV11-3 | - | CASSLFFRGGGEAFF | TGTGCCAGCAGCTTATTTTTCAGGGGTGGGGGTGAAGCTTTCTTT
- | TRBJ1-1 | TRBV7-9 | - | CASSPRGSEAFF | TGTGCCAGCAGCCCCAGAGGTAGTGAAGCTTTCTTT
- | TRBJ1-4 | TRBV6-6 | - | CASLGATNEKLFF | TGTGCCAGCCTCGGTGCAACTAATGAAAAACTGTTTTTT
- | TRBJ2-3 | TRBV10-3 | - | CAISESDRGTDTQYF | TGTGCCATCAGTGAGTCAGATCGGGGAACAGATACGCAGTATTTT
- | TRBJ1-5 | TRBV19 | - | CASSIDRNYNQPQHF | TGTGCCAGTAGTATAGATAGGAACTACAATCAGCCCCAGCATTTT
- | TRBJ2-3 | TRBV24-1 | - | CATSDLRDFSPDTQYF | TGTGCCACCAGTGATTTGCGGGACTTCTCTCCGGATACGCAGTATTTT
- | TRBJ1-3 | TRBV19 | - | CASSIQATSFSGNTIYF | TGTGCCAGTAGTATACAGGCGACCTCCTTCTCTGGAAACACCATATATTTT
TRBD2 | TRBJ2-3 | TRBV18 | - | CASSPQASGSGADTQYF | TGTGCCAGCTCACCACAGGCTAGCGGGAGTGGCGCAGATACGCAGTATTTT
TRBD1 | TRBJ2-7 | TRBV7-9 | - | CASSPMTGGHYEQYF | TGTGCCAGCAGCCCCATGACAGGGGGACACTACGAGCAGTACTTC
TRBD1 | TRBJ2-7 | TRBV4-1 | - | CASSQGDRDSYEQYF | TGCGCCAGCAGCCAAGGGGACAGGGACTCCTACGAGCAGTACTTC
TRBD1 | TRBJ1-2 | TRBV27 | - | CASSPLWAGGDYGYTF | TGTGCCAGCAGTCCCCTCTGGGCAGGGGGCGACTATGGCTACACCTTC
- | TRBJ1-2 | TRBV5-1 | - | CASSLGQGKFYGYTF | TGCGCCAGCAGCTTGGGGCAGGGAAAGTTCTATGGCTACACCTTC
- | TRBJ2-5 | TRBV6-2/TRBV6-3 | - | CASSYKGRTQETQYF | TGTGCCAGCAGTTACAAAGGGAGGACCCAAGAGACCCAGTACTTC
- | TRBJ2-7 | TRBV5-1 | - | CASSSGQSPRWEQYF | TGCGCCAGCAGCTCCGGACAGAGCCCCAGGTGGGAGCAGTACTTC
- | TRBJ1-5 | TRBV19 | few | CASSIRPRQFNQPQHF | TGTGCCAGTAGTATCCGTCCCCGACAGTTCAATCAGCCCCAGCATTTT
TRBD2 | TRBJ2-7 | TRBV4-3 | - | CASSQEVAGGLYGEQYF | TGCGCCAGCAGCCAAGAAGTCGCGGGGGGGCTTTACGGCGAGCAGTACTTC
- | TRBJ2-7 | TRBV11-3 | - | CASGRGLGSYEQYF | TGTGCCAGTGGTCGGGGTCTGGGCTCCTACGAGCAGTACTTC
- | TRBJ2-7 | TRBV5-1 | - | CASSLSQGKTYEQYF | TGCGCCAGCAGCTTATCCCAGGGGAAGACCTACGAGCAGTACTTC
TRBD1 | TRBJ1-1 | TRBV7-2 | - | CASRTEGQPNTEAFF | TGTGCCAGCAGGACCGAGGGACAGCCGAACACTGAAGCTTTCTTT
TRBD1 | TRBJ2-7 | TRBV27 | - | CASSFGTGGVYEQYF | TGTGCCAGCAGTTTCGGGACAGGGGGTGTTTACGAGCAGTACTTC
TRBD1 | TRBJ2-2 | TRBV29-1 | - | CSVVGEIDGTANTGELFF | TGCAGCGTTGTAGGAGAAATTGACGGGACAGCGAACACCGGGGAGCTGTTTTTT
- | TRBJ1-1 | TRBV11-2 | - | CASSFLGLEAREAFF | TGTGCCAGCAGCTTCCTTGGTTTAGAGGCTCGTGAAGCTTTCTTT
- | TRBJ2-7 | TRBV12-5 | - | CVEKRILGTPTHSYEQYF | TGTGTAGAAAAAAGAATCCTAGGAACTCCCACCCACTCCTACGAGCAGTACTTC
- | TRBJ2-1 | TRBV7-9 | - | CASSLEGGPPNEQFF | TGTGCCAGCAGCTTAGAGGGGGGGCCCCCTAATGAGCAGTTCTTC